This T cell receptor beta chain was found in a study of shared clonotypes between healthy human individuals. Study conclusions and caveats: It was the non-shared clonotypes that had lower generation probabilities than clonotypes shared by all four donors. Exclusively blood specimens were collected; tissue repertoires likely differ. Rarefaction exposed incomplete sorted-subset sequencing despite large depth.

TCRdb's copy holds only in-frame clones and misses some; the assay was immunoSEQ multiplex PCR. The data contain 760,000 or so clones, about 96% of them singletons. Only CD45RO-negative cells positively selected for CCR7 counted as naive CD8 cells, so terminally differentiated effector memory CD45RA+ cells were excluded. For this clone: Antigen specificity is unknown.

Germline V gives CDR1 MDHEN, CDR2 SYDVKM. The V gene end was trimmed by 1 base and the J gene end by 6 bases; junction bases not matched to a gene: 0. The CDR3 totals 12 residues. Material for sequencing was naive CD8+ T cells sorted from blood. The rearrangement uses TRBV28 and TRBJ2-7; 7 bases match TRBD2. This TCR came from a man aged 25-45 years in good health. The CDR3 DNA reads TGTGCCAGCAGTTTATTAGCGGGCGAGCAGTACTTC. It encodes CASSLLAGEQYF.